The 22 T cell receptor beta chains below were found in one sample sequenced in a study of Graves' ophthalmopathy and Graves' hyperthyroidism. The TCR beta CDR3 regions underwent amplification from RNA transcripts. HTBI primers served in a first-round RT-PCR, which a second-round multiplex PCR followed. TCRdb re-derived calls from the multiplex PCR reads in MiXCR, one entry per CDR3 protein. The table includes about 620,000 distinct CDR3 sequences, approximately 21% detected once. Input material: peripheral blood. The receptors stem from a woman in her late teens or twenties with stable Graves' hyperthyroidism. Some clones in this sample may be carry-over from other donors' samples.

This clonotype was observed many times. The chain has TRBV6-5 and TRBJ1-6; D is ambiguous. Germline V lookup: CDR1 MNHEY, CDR2 SVGAGI. CDR3 size: 13 residues. Trimming stripped 2 bases from V and 7 bases from J, with 6 bases between. The CDR3 here is CASSYPGNSPLHF. The CDR3 coding sequence is TGTGCCAGCAGTTACCCTGGGAATTCACCCCTCCACTTT.

This chain links TRBV10-3 with TRBJ1-1, with a possible D match to TRBD1 (5 bases). The CDR3 runs 14 residues. Between the trimmed V and J ends, which lost 0 bases and 1 base, there was a span of 6 bases. Germline V lookup: CDR1 ENHRY, CDR2 SYGVKD. CDR3: CAISESGTNTEAFF. CDR3 bases: TGTGCCATCAGTGAGTCGGGGACGAACACTGAAGCTTTCTTT.

The genes are TRBV20-1 and TRBJ2-7, with D perhaps TRBD1 (5 bases). Trimming took 4 bases from V and 3 from J, leaving 13 bases between them. In germline, CDR1 is DFQATT, CDR2 SNEGSKA (reference sequence). The length of the CDR3 is 13 residues. CDR3 coding DNA: TGCAGTGCTAACCCGACAGCTAACTACGAGCAGTACTTC. It is translated as CSANPTANYEQYF.

This clonotype was detected only once. The conserved phenylalanine or tryptophan normally closing the CDR3 is absent here, so this likely arose from a read error. The chain employs TRBV28 and TRBJ1-2; D uncertain. The CDR3 has 15 amino acids. Germline V gene data show CDR1 as MDHEN and CDR2 as SYDVKM. The ends were cut back, 10 bases at V and 2 bases at J, with 20 bases in the middle. The CDR3 DNA sequence: TGTGCCATAGACATGCTACAAACTGAGAACTATGGCTACACCTAC. Its translation is CAIDMLQTENYGYTY.

This clonotype was counted ten times or more. The V gene is TRBV15, the J gene TRBJ1-5; no clear D gene. The V end lost 0 bases, the J end lost 2 bases, and 8 bases lay between the germline ends. The CDR3 has 15 amino acids. Germline lookup yields CDR1 LNHNV and CDR2 YYDKDF (reference sequence). In DNA form, the CDR3 reads TGTGCCACCAGCAGAGACAAAGGCGGCAATCAGCCCCAGCATTTT. Translated, it gives CATSRDKGGNQPQHF.

This clonotype was picked up a small number of times. The V call is TRBV11-2, the J call TRBJ2-2; no definite D call. Germline CDR1 is SGHAT and CDR2 is FQNNGV. This CDR3 is 14 amino acids long. V was shortened by 5 bases and J by 2 bases, with 9 bases between the two germline ends. The CDR3 loop reads CASSTVGNTGELFF. The DNA of the CDR3 is TGTGCCAGCAGCACGGTGGGAAACACCGGGGAGCTGTTTTTT.

The V gene is TRBV20-1, the J gene TRBJ2-5; D is possibly TRBD2 (5 bases). Trimming shortened V by 2 bases and J by 10 bases, and 11 bases separated the two germline ends. CDR1 is DFQATT, CDR2 SNEGSKA, per germline (reference sequence). CDR3 size: 11 residues. CDR3 sequence reads: CSARKGEGQYF. The CDR3 region has the DNA TGCAGTGCTAGAAAGGGTGAGGGCCAGTACTTC.

This clonotype was observed many times. The chain recombines TRBV25-1 with TRBJ2-5; possibly TRBD1 for D (6 bases). In germline, CDR1 is MGHDK, CDR2 SYGVNS. With 6 bases removed from V and 5 bases from J, the gap between germline ends came to 13 bases. CDR3 size: 13 residues. CDR3 protein: CASRDAGVETQYF. The CDR3 bases are TGTGCCAGCAGGGACGCAGGGGTGGAGACCCAGTACTTC.

This clonotype appeared many times. The chain has TRBV6-2 or TRBV6-3 and TRBJ2-7, with TRBD2 as a possible D gene (6 bases). Germline CDR1 MNHEY, CDR2 SVGEGT. V was cut by 7 bases and J by 3 bases, with 10 bases left in between. The CDR3 sequence is 12 residues long. The CDR3 bases are TGTGCCAGCACTCGGGGGAGCTACGAGCAGTACTTC. Its protein is CASTRGSYEQYF.

This clonotype came up many times. The J gene is TRBJ2-5, the V gene TRBV12-3 or TRBV12-4, with 9 bases identical to TRBD1. CDR3 length equals 14 residues. Losses at the gene ends were 4 bases for V and 3 bases for J; bases not matched to a gene: 3. CDR3 DNA: TGTGCCAGCAGTTCCCGGACAGGGGAAGAGACCCAGTACTTC. Translation: CASSSRTGEETQYF.

This clonotype occurred many times. The chain carries TRBV2 and TRBJ2-3; perhaps TRBD2 as D (6 bases). The CDR3 runs to 15 residues. Looked up from germline, CDR1 is SNHLY and CDR2 is FYNNEI. The germline V and J ends were trimmed by 5 bases and 5 bases, with 17 bases remaining between them. This chain's CDR3 is CASSYLALIGDTQYF. The CDR3 bases are TGTGCCAGCAGTTACCTAGCGTTGATTGGAGATACGCAGTATTTT.

This clonotype was detected ten times or more. CDR3 in amino acids: CSAPTSGSYEQYF. The CDR3 bases are TGCAGTGCCCCGACTAGCGGGAGCTACGAGCAGTACTTC. The chain has TRBV20-1 and TRBJ2-7; 12 bases agree with TRBD2. CDR1 DFQATT and CDR2 SNEGSKA come from the germline V gene (reference sequence). The CDR3 totals 13 residues. V dropped 6 bases and J dropped 3; count of bases not matched to a gene: 3.

This clonotype was seen many times. The rearrangement joins TRBV6-5 to TRBJ2-7; weak D call: TRBD1 (6 bases). The CDR3 sequence is 15 residues long. Trimming took off 7 bases at V and 2 bases at J, with 18 bases between the two ends. Germline loops: CDR1 MNHEY, CDR2 SVGAGI. The CDR3 is CASTAAGYRAYEQYF. In DNA, the CDR3 is TGTGCCAGCACCGCGGCAGGCTACAGGGCCTACGAGCAGTACTTC.

This clonotype showed up many times. The chain links TRBV28 to TRBJ1-5; no clear D. Trimming cost V 4 bases and J 9 bases, with 7 bases left between them. From germline, CDR1 is MDHEN and CDR2 SYDVKM. The CDR3 consists of 11 residues. The CDR3 loop is CASSSPRPQHF. CDR3 nucleotides: TGTGCCAGCAGTTCCCCGAGGCCCCAGCATTTT.

A remark on this clonotype: It may be a read error: a sequence one base away is much more abundant. V is TRBV11-2 and J is TRBJ2-7; D is tentatively TRBD1 or TRBD2 (5 bases each). The CDR3 totals 15 residues. Germline V CDR1 and CDR2: SGHAT, FQNNGV. The CDR3 sequence: CAGSNGTVSSYEQYF. The CDR3 DNA sequence: TGTGCCGGCAGTAACGGGACGGTTAGCTCCTACGAGCAGTACTTC.

This clonotype showed up many times. The chain combines TRBV30 with TRBJ1-2, with D uncertain. Trimming left V 7 bases short and J 4 bases short, with 19 bases between. From germline, CDR1 is GTSNPN and CDR2 SVGIG (reference sequence). The CDR3 spans 14 residues. DNA for the CDR3: TGTGCCTTGGAGTCTGCCGAAGTGGGCTATGGCTACACCTTC. This gives the protein CALESAEVGYGYTF. The full variable domain, with the rest looked up from reference TRBV30 and TRBJ1-2, is SQTIHQWPATLVQPVGSPLSLECTVEGTSNPNLYWYRQAAGRGLQLLFYSVGIGQISSEVPQNLSASRPQDRQFILSSKKLLLSDSGFYLCALESAEVGYGYTFGSGTRLTVV.

This clonotype was seen repeatedly, ten times or more. The J gene is TRBJ1-5, the V gene TRBV15; TRBD1 is a possible D gene (5 bases). CDR1 LNHNV and CDR2 YYDKDF come from the germline V gene (reference sequence). The CDR3 consists of 15 residues. V was shortened by 0 bases and J by 7 bases, with 13 bases between the two germline ends. The CDR3 nucleotides read TGTGCCACCAGCAGAGACCAGGGACCGGGGCAGCCCCAGCATTTT. Protein: CATSRDQGPGQPQHF.

This clonotype was seen ten or more times. This chain connects TRBV20-1 to TRBJ1-5, with TRBD1 as a possible D gene (5 bases). Per the germline V gene, CDR1 is DFQATT and CDR2 is SNEGSKA (reference sequence). The CDR3 is made up of 20 amino acids. V was clipped by 1 base and J by 7 bases, with 32 bases between them. Here the CDR3 DNA reads TGCAGTGCTAGAGTCCCACCGGGACTTCGAGGTTACGGATCGGACCAGCCCCAGCATTTT. It translates to CSARVPPGLRGYGSDQPQHF.

Many counts were recorded for this clonotype. The chain couples TRBV11-1 to TRBJ2-7, with D perhaps matching TRBD2 (5 bases). V lost 3 bases to trimming and J lost 0 bases, with 9 bases between them. Germline assignment: CDR1 SGHAT and CDR2 FQDESV (reference sequence). The CDR3 extends over 14 amino acids. CDR3 bases: TGTGCCAGCAGCTTTGGACTGCCCTCCTACGAGCAGTACTTC. Translation: CASSFGLPSYEQYF.

This clonotype has ten or more counts. The chain combines TRBV6-1 with TRBJ1-1; D is ambiguous. The CDR3 spans 16 residues. CDR1 MNHNS and CDR2 SASEGT come from the germline V gene. V gave up 10 bases and J gave up 4 bases, with 25 bases separating them. CDR3 bases: TGTGCCACCAGCAGTTCACCCGGGGTTGTGGGCACTGAAGCTTTCTTT. Translation: CATSSSPGVVGTEAFF.

This clonotype has more than one count but fewer than ten. The chain joins TRBV5-4 to TRBJ2-7, with D perhaps matching TRBD2 (6 bases). V shed 6 bases and J shed 2 bases, with 12 bases lying between them. The CDR3 covers 13 residues. Germline assignment: CDR1 SGHNT and CDR2 YYREEE (reference sequence). The CDR3: CASNPGGTYEQYF. Here the CDR3 DNA reads TGTGCCAGCAACCCCGGGGGTACCTACGAGCAGTACTTC.

This clonotype was found many times. V and J are TRBV28 and TRBJ1-2; tentative D call: TRBD1 (5 bases). Germline V gene sequence: CDR1 MDHEN, CDR2 SYDVKM. V was cut by 6 bases and J by 4 bases, with 12 bases left in between. The CDR3 is made up of 13 amino acids. CDR3 DNA: TGTGCCAGCAGGCAAGACAGCTCCTATGGCTACACCTTC. It specifies CASRQDSSYGYTF.